These 31 T cell receptor beta chains came from one sample sequenced in a study of patients and donors after allogeneic stem cell transplantation. Using its own MiXCR run on the RT-PCR reads, TCRdb lists one record per CDR3 protein. The sample lists about a million distinct CDR3 sequences; roughly 18% were seen once. The sample comprised blood, either unsorted or a sorted T cell fraction (not recorded which). All receptors derive from a human donor who was either an allogeneic HSCT recipient or a stem cell or donor lymphocyte infusion donor (not recorded which). It is not recorded whose cells these are; they may come from a transplant donor.

The J gene is TRBJ2-1, the V gene TRBV24-1, with TRBD1 matching over 9 bases. Germline CDR1 KGHDR, CDR2 SFDVKD. The CDR3 covers 15 residues. Losses at the gene ends were 5 bases for V and 3 bases for J; bases not matched to a gene: 4. CDR3 nucleotides: TGTGCCACCAGTGTACGGGACAGGGTCTACAATGAGCAGTTCTTC. Protein sequence: CATSVRDRVYNEQFF.

The chain joins TRBV12-3 or TRBV12-4 to TRBJ2-1; perhaps TRBD1 as D (5 bases). V shed 7 bases and J shed 9 bases, with 13 bases lying between them. The CDR3 has 12 amino acids. The DNA of the CDR3 is TGTGCCAGCACCCTCAAGGGGTTTGAGCAGTTCTTC. It codes for CASTLKGFEQFF.

This clonotype was recorded many times. V and J are TRBV9 and TRBJ1-2; D not resolved. Germline V lookup: CDR1 SGDLS, CDR2 YYNGEE. V dropped 0 bases and J dropped 4 bases, with 22 bases sitting between them. This CDR3 contains 18 residues. The CDR3 DNA reads TGTGCCAGCAGCGTAGCCCCCGGCCAAGCCAAGGAAGCCTATGGCTACACCTTC. Translating gives CASSVAPGQAKEAYGYTF.

This clonotype was observed many times. The V gene is TRBV12-3 or TRBV12-4, the J gene TRBJ2-5; perhaps TRBD2 as D (6 bases). The CDR3 totals 16 residues. Trimming left V 6 bases short and J 4 bases short, with 21 bases between. CDR3 coding DNA: TGTGCCAGCAGCCGGGGAGGTATTAGCGTTTTAGAGACCCAGTACTTC. It specifies CASSRGGISVLETQYF.

This clonotype turned up a few times. This sequence joins TRBV5-1 and TRBJ2-7; the D gene is possibly TRBD2 (6 bases). V was cut by 0 bases and J by 7 bases, with 17 bases left in between. The germline CDR1 and CDR2 sequences are SGHRS and YFSETQ. The CDR3 has 15 amino acids. The CDR3 nucleotides read TGCGCCAGCAGCTTGGACGGGAGCGGTGCGCTTGAGCAGTACTTC. Its protein is CASSLDGSGALEQYF.

This clonotype was seen more than once but under ten times. The V call is TRBV2, the J call TRBJ1-1; no clear D. Germline CDR1 reads SNHLY; CDR2 reads FYNNEI. The CDR3 runs 16 residues. The V gene lost 3 bases and the J gene lost 0 bases, with 14 bases spanning the gap. DNA of the CDR3: TGTGCCAGCAGTGATGGGCAGGTCGGCATGAACACTGAAGCTTTCTTT. It is translated as CASSDGQVGMNTEAFF.

This clonotype occurred many times. The chain joins TRBV12-3 or TRBV12-4 to TRBJ2-1; TRBD2 aligns across 8 bases. Trimming took 6 bases from V and 4 from J; bases not matched to a gene: 8. The CDR3 has 15 residues. The CDR3 sequence: CASSSAGGGYNEQFF. The CDR3 coding sequence is TGTGCCAGCAGCTCCGCCGGGGGGGGATACAATGAGCAGTTCTTC.

The chain recombines TRBV11-2 with TRBJ2-1; possible D gene TRBD2, 6 bases. The V end was cut by 3 bases, the J end by 0 bases, with 21 bases between. Germline V CDR1 and CDR2: SGHAT, FQNNGV. There are 19 residues in the CDR3. CDR3 region: CASSFTGLSGFSSYNEQFF. The CDR3 nucleotides read TGTGCCAGCAGCTTTACCGGACTTAGCGGTTTCAGCTCCTACAATGAGCAGTTCTTC.

V is TRBV6-2 or TRBV6-3 and J is TRBJ2-2; TRBD2 matches 7 bases. The CDR3 length is 15 residues. Germline loops: CDR1 MNHEY, CDR2 SVGEGT. Trimming took 4 bases from V and 1 from J; bases not matched to a gene: 3. The CDR3 sequence: CASSLTSWNTGELFF. The CDR3 DNA reads as TGTGCCAGCAGTTTGACTAGCTGGAACACCGGGGAGCTGTTTTTT.

This clonotype was counted between two and nine times. The CDR3 nucleotides read TGTGCCAGCAGTTTCCTCGACAGATTCCAAACCTACGAGCAGTACTTC. Protein sequence: CASSFLDRFQTYEQYF. This chain uses TRBV12-3 or TRBV12-4 with TRBJ2-7; D is possibly TRBD1 (5 bases). The CDR3 contains 16 residues. V lost 3 bases, J lost 2 bases, and 17 bases lay in between.

The chain is built from TRBV20-1 and TRBJ2-1; no clear D gene. The germline V gene has CDR1 DFQATT and CDR2 SNEGSKA (reference sequence). The ends were cut back, 6 bases at V and 5 bases at J, with 14 bases in the middle. This CDR3 region has 13 residues. CDR3: CSASVLRDNEQFF. The CDR3 coding sequence is TGCAGTGCCTCCGTTCTTCGAGACAATGAGCAGTTCTTC.

This chain connects TRBV19 to TRBJ2-3; D is undetermined. The CDR3 length is 15 residues. Trimming pared 4 bases from V and 3 bases from J, leaving 14 bases between. CDR1 is LNHDA, CDR2 SQIVND, per germline (reference sequence). In DNA, the CDR3 is TGTGCCAGTAGTAGTAGGGCCTCGTTAACAGATACGCAGTATTTT. It codes for CASSSRASLTDTQYF.

The chain employs TRBV11-2 and TRBJ2-3, with D maybe TRBD1 (5 bases). The CDR3 loop spans 18 amino acids. V lost 4 bases to trimming and J lost 0 bases, with 20 bases between them. The germline CDR1 and CDR2 sequences are SGHAT and FQNNGV. The CDR3 region has the DNA TGTGCCAGCAGCTCCCCTAGGGGAACCCGTTCTAGCACAGATACGCAGTATTTT. It specifies CASSSPRGTRSSTDTQYF.

This chain connects TRBV6-1 to TRBJ2-2, with a weak D call TRBD1 (6 bases). The CDR3 has 14 residues. Trimming left V 3 bases short and J 1 base short, with 6 bases between. The V gene's germline CDR1 is MNHNS and CDR2 SASEGT. The CDR3 DNA reads as TGTGCCAGCAGTGAGGGACAGAACACCGGGGAGCTGTTTTTT. Protein sequence: CASSEGQNTGELFF.

This chain links TRBV6-1 with TRBJ2-1; TRBD2 matches at 15 bases. The V gene end was trimmed by 7 bases and the J gene end by 7 bases; junction bases not matched to a gene: 8. CDR3 length: 16 residues. Germline CDR1 reads MNHNS; CDR2 reads SASEGT. CDR3 amino acids: CASKWTSGREVNEQFF. CDR3 nucleotide sequence: TGTGCCAGCAAGTGGACTAGCGGGAGGGAGGTGAATGAGCAGTTCTTC.

The chain recombines TRBV2 with TRBJ1-1; possibly TRBD1 for D (6 bases). Germline CDR1 SNHLY, CDR2 FYNNEI. Between the trimmed V and J ends, which lost 7 bases and 0 bases, there was a span of 15 bases. The CDR3 loop spans 15 amino acids. DNA of the CDR3: TGTGCCAGCATCTTCCGGGACACTATGAACACTGAAGCTTTCTTT. This encodes CASIFRDTMNTEAFF.

The chain is built from TRBV29-1 and TRBJ1-6; D may be TRBD1 (5 bases). Trimming pared 5 bases from V and 6 bases from J, leaving 14 bases between. The CDR3 runs to 14 residues. CDR1 is SQVTM, CDR2 ANQGSEA, per germline. The CDR3 region has the DNA TGCAGCGTTCCGGGACGGTGTATTAATTCACCCCTCCACTTT. It translates to CSVPGRCINSPLHF.

This clonotype has only a few counts. For the CDR3, the DNA is TGTGCCAGCATCAAGGGGTGGACCGGGGAGCTGTTTTTT. Protein: CASIKGWTGELFF. The V call is TRBV6-2 or TRBV6-3, the J call TRBJ2-2; D possibly corresponds to TRBD1 (5 bases). Trimming cost V 7 bases and J 5 bases, with 11 bases left between them. The CDR3 is 13 amino acids. CDR1 is MNHEY, CDR2 SVGEGT, per germline.

The chain's CDR3 is CSASARTGNHEQYF. The CDR3 coding sequence is TGCAGTGCTAGTGCAAGGACAGGGAACCACGAGCAGTACTTC. The chain recombines TRBV20-1 with TRBJ2-7, with 8 bases aligning to TRBD1. Germline values: CDR1 DFQATT, CDR2 SNEGSKA (reference sequence). Losses at the gene ends were 3 bases for V and 5 bases for J; bases not matched to a gene: 9. There are 14 residues in the CDR3.

This clonotype appeared a few times. V is TRBV5-1 and J is TRBJ2-1; D is undetermined. The CDR3 length is 11 residues. V gave up 3 bases and J gave up 8 bases, with 6 bases separating them. Germline lookup yields CDR1 SGHRS and CDR2 YFSETQ. DNA for the CDR3: TGCGCCAGCAGCTATAGTTATGAGCAGTTCTTC. This sequence encodes CASSYSYEQFF. The variable domain in full, with the rest retrieved from reference TRBV5-1 and TRBJ2-1, is KAGVTQTPRYLIKTRGQQVTLSCSPISGHRSVSWYQQTPGQGLQFLFEYFSETQRNKGNFPGRFSGRQFSNSRSEMNVSTLELGDSALYLCASSYSYEQFFGPGTRLTVL.

The sample holds a few counts of this clonotype. The genes are TRBV12-3 or TRBV12-4 and TRBJ2-6; a weak D match, TRBD2 (6 bases). Trimming took 1 base from V and 5 from J, leaving 12 bases between them. This CDR3 is built from 16 residues. The CDR3 nucleotides read TGTGCCAGCAGTTTAGATGGGGACTCATGGGCCAACGTCCTGACTTTC. Its translation is CASSLDGDSWANVLTF.

The sample holds a few counts of this clonotype. As the CDR3 is not closed by the conserved phenylalanine or tryptophan, this likely results from a read error. The chain has TRBV29-1 and TRBJ1-2, with D unresolved. Per germline, CDR1 SQVTM and CDR2 ANQGSEA. This CDR3 has 12 amino acids. With 1 base removed from V and 2 bases from J, the gap between germline ends came to 5 bases. In nucleotides, the CDR3 is TGCAGCGTTGAAGGCTTCAACTATGGCTACACCTTA. Translation gives CSVEGFNYGYTL.

V gene TRBV6-1 combines with J gene TRBJ1-1; 8 bases align to TRBD1. The trim removed 7 bases at V and 5 bases at J, leaving 12 bases unmatched. Per germline, CDR1 MNHNS and CDR2 SASEGT. This CDR3 is built from 15 residues. The CDR3 spells CASTADRAKRTEAFF. CDR3 coding DNA: TGTGCCAGCACCGCGGACAGGGCGAAGAGGACTGAAGCTTTCTTT.

In this sample, this clonotype turned up a few times. The chain has TRBV10-3 and TRBJ1-3; 7 nucleotides agree with TRBD1. The trim removed 3 bases at V and 5 bases at J, leaving 10 bases unmatched. The CDR3 totals 16 residues. Looked up from germline, CDR1 is ENHRY and CDR2 is SYGVKD. Here the CDR3 DNA reads TGTGCCATCAGTGAACCTCGGGACAGTCCCCGAAACACCATATATTTT. Translated, it gives CAISEPRDSPRNTIYF.

A few counts support this clonotype. The chain is built from TRBV29-1 and TRBJ1-1, with no clear D. Germline lookup yields CDR1 SQVTM and CDR2 ANQGSEA. The V and J ends lost 2 bases and 2 bases respectively, with 12 bases between them. The CDR3 loop spans 14 amino acids. The CDR3 sequence: CSVEKWQINTEAFF. The CDR3, as DNA: TGCAGCGTTGAAAAATGGCAGATAAACACTGAAGCTTTCTTT.

This clonotype appeared many times. This chain's CDR3 is CASSLSPFGSYEQYF. In DNA form, the CDR3 reads TGTGCCAGCAGTCTCTCCCCCTTCGGCTCCTACGAGCAGTACTTC. The V gene is TRBV27, the J gene TRBJ2-7; D is uncertain. V was cut by 5 bases and J by 0 bases, with 14 bases left in between. The length of the CDR3 is 15 residues. Germline V gene sequence: CDR1 MNHEY, CDR2 SMNVEV (reference sequence).

This clonotype has a handful of counts. V and J are TRBV15 and TRBJ1-2, with D unresolved. V lost 4 bases and J lost 8, with 17 bases in between. CDR1 LNHNV and CDR2 YYDKDF come from the germline V gene (reference sequence). This CDR3 spans 14 amino acids. Here the CDR3 DNA reads TGTGCCACCAGCACTAGAACAGCTTTAAGGGGCTACACCTTC. Protein sequence: CATSTRTALRGYTF.

This clonotype occurred once. The gene calls are TRBV6-2 or TRBV6-3 and TRBJ2-7; unclear D gene. Trimming removed 7 bases at V and 4 bases at J, with 17 bases between. The CDR3 is made up of 14 amino acids. Germline V gives CDR1 MNHEY, CDR2 SVGEGT. CDR3 coding DNA: TGTGCCAGCATGCGTCCTGGAATAGGTTACGAGCAGTACTTC. Translated, it gives CASMRPGIGYEQYF.

This rearrangement joins TRBV27 to TRBJ2-1, with 9 bases identical to TRBD2. The CDR3 totals 15 residues. After removal of 6 bases from V and 7 bases from J, the junction contained 10 bases not matched to a gene. Germline CDR1 MNHEY, CDR2 SMNVEV (reference sequence). The CDR3 spells CASSQLAGPRNEQFF. The CDR3 nucleotides read TGTGCCAGCAGCCAACTAGCGGGCCCTCGGAATGAGCAGTTCTTC.

This chain links TRBV6-5 with TRBJ2-1; D is perhaps TRBD1 (6 bases). The CDR3 loop spans 14 amino acids. Germline V gene data show CDR1 as MNHEY and CDR2 as SVGAGI. Deletions cut 2 bases from V and 4 bases from J, with 9 bases between. This chain's CDR3 is CASSYRGRYNEQFF. DNA for the CDR3: TGTGCCAGCAGTTACAGGGGGAGATACAATGAGCAGTTCTTC.

This chain joins TRBV11-3 and TRBJ2-4; 7 nucleotides align to TRBD1. CDR3 length equals 15 residues. The V segment lost 4 bases and the J segment 5 bases; nucleotides outside the gene matches: 8. The germline V gene has CDR1 SGHNT and CDR2 YENEEA. CDR3 protein: CASSWKGARENIQYF. CDR3 nucleotide sequence: TGTGCCAGCAGCTGGAAGGGGGCGCGGGAAAACATTCAGTACTTC.